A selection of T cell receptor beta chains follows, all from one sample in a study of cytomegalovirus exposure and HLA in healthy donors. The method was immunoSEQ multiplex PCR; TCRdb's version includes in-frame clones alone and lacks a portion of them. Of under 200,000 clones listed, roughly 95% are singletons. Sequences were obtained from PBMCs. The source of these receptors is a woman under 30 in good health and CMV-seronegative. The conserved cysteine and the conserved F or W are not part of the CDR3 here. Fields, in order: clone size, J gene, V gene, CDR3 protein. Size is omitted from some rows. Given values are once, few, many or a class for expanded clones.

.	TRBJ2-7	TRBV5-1	ASSSKTGGYYEQY
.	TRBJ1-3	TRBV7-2	ASSLGAGSGNTIY
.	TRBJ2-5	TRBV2	ASSDQGQGNQETQY
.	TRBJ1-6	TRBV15	ATSPRRGNSPLH
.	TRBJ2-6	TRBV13	ASSLSFFSGANVLT
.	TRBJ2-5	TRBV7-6	ASSLEASSGQETQY
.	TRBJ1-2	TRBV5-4	ASSAGTPGNYGYT
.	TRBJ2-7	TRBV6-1	ASLRLIGDSYEQY
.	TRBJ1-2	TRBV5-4	ASSLVGVAYGYT
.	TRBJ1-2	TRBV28	ASSISGTGIIYGYT
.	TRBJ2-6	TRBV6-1	ASRVGGSGANVLT
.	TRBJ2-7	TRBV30	AWSGHLLAGGQREQY
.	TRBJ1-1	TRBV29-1	SATSGYTEAF
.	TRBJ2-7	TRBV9	ASSVAGRPGGEQY
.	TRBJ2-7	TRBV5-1	ASSPGLAGGYEQY
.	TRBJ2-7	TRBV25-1	ASRGQVGEGQY
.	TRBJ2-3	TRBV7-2	ASSLDTDTQY
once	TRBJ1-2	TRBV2	ASTPVRYYGYT
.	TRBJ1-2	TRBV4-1	ASSQQYSRDFNGYT
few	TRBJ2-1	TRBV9	ASSANGQGLQF
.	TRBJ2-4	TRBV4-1	ASSQTSGGKNIQY
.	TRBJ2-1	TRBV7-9	ASSSGQAGGYNEQF
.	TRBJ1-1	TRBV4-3	ASSHSGGTEAF
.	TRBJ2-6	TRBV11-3	ASSHGQPGANVLT
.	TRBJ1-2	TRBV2	ASSTNLGTLANYGYT
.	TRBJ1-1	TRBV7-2	ASSLDRTGEAF
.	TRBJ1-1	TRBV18	ASSPLRMNTEAF
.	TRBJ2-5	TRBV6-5	ASSSDRAETQY
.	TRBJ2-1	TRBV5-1	ASSHGLAGGIGGTYNEQF
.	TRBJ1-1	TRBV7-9	ASSVAGAKNTEAF
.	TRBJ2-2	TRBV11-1	ASRKIPGGGAAGELF
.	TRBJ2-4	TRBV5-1	ASSGSLNPLLLAKNIQY
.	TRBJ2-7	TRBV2	ASSGNRPYEQY
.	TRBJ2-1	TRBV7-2	ASSLDVAGAYNEQF
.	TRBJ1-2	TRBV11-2	ASSDRDFLRGYT
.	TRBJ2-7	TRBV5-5	ASSPRTGGEQY
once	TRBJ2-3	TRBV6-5	ASSSKWTSTDTQY
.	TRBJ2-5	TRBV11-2	ASSYRGGRETQY
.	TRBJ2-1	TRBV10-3	AIGSRDSSNEQF
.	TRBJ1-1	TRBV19	ASTLHRDGNGAF